The 30 T cell receptor beta chains below all came from one sample that was sequenced in a study of T cell changes during pregnancy in multiple sclerosis. Sequenced by immunoSEQ multiplex PCR; TCRdb stores in-frame clones only, minus some. This sample yields about 80,000 clones, of which about 91% are seen a single time; around 3% belongs to the top ten. Sample: peripheral blood, taken before pregnancy. These receptors all stem from a female donor with multiple sclerosis, enrolled in a pregnancy study.

The chain is built from TRBV27 and TRBJ1-1; D not resolved. The germline CDR1 and CDR2 sequences are MNHEY and SMNVEV (reference sequence). V was cut by 7 bases and J by 1 base, with 16 bases left in between. The CDR3 runs 15 residues. CDR3 amino acids: CASTPPGAPNTEAFF. In DNA, the CDR3 is TGTGCCAGCACCCCTCCCGGAGCTCCGAACACTGAAGCTTTCTTT.

This rearrangement joins TRBV7-2 to TRBJ2-3; a possible D gene is TRBD1 (6 bases). The CDR3 covers 17 residues. Trimming took off 4 bases at V and 3 bases at J, with 20 bases between the two ends. Germline-derived CDR1 and CDR2 are SGHTA and FQGNSA. As DNA, the CDR3 is TGTGCCAGCAGCTCCACTCTTCCAGGGGCGCAGACAGATACGCAGTATTTT. Its translation: CASSSTLPGAQTDTQYF.

In regard to this clone: The junction differs from germline at one of its ends, possibly a read error. J is TRBJ1-1 and V is TRBV7-7; D call uncertain. The germline V gene encodes CDR1 SSHAT and CDR2 FNYEAQ (reference sequence). This CDR3 is built from 13 residues. The CDR3 DNA sequence: TGTGCTAGCAGCTTAGAATTAAACACTGAAGCTTTCTTT. Protein sequence: CASSLELNTEAFF. The whole variable domain, remainder taken from reference TRBV7-7 and TRBJ1-1, is GAGVSQSPRYKVTKRGQDVTLRCDPISSHATLYWYQQALGQGPEFLTYFNYEAQPDKSGLPSDRFSAERPEGSISTLTIQRTEQRDSAMYRCASSLELNTEAFFGQGTRLTVV.

This rearrangement joins TRBV28 to TRBJ2-1, with a weak D call TRBD1 (5 bases). V was cut by 3 bases and J by 5 bases, with 11 bases left in between. Germline CDR1 and CDR2: MDHEN and SYDVKM. This CDR3 has 14 residues. This CDR3 reads CASSFPGNNNEQFF. The CDR3, as DNA: TGTGCCAGCAGTTTTCCAGGGAATAACAATGAGCAGTTCTTC.

J is TRBJ2-1 and V is TRBV27, with a possible D match to TRBD2 (5 bases). Trimming pared 8 bases from V and 3 bases from J, leaving 20 bases between. From germline, CDR1 is MNHEY and CDR2 SMNVEV (reference sequence). This CDR3 region has 16 residues. In DNA, the CDR3 is TGTGCCAGCGCCTTGCCCCCGACCGACTACTACAATGAGCAGTTCTTC. Protein product: CASALPPTDYYNEQFF.

The chain links TRBV25-1 to TRBJ2-2, with a tentative D call TRBD1 (6 bases). The germline V and J ends were trimmed by 3 bases and 5 bases, with 16 bases remaining between them. CDR3 length: 16 amino acids. Germline V gene data show CDR1 as MGHDK and CDR2 as SYGVNS. CDR3 DNA: TGTGCCAGCAGTGATATTACAGGGAGCAGGACCGGGGAGCTGTTTTTT. Protein: CASSDITGSRTGELFF.

This chain links TRBV19 with TRBJ1-1; 9 bases match TRBD1. The germline CDR1 and CDR2 sequences are LNHDA and SQIVND (reference sequence). The CDR3 is 14 residues long. V shed 3 bases, J shed 1 base, and the junction held 0 bases outside the gene matches. The CDR3 DNA reads TGTGCCAGTAGTATGGGACAGGGGAACACTGAAGCTTTCTTT. This translates into CASSMGQGNTEAFF.

The chain recombines TRBV14 with TRBJ2-4; D ambiguous. Looked up from germline, CDR1 is SGHDN and CDR2 is FVKESK. The ends were cut back, 4 bases at V and 3 bases at J, with 10 bases in the middle. The CDR3 runs 14 residues. Written as DNA, the CDR3 is TGTGCCAGCAGCCCTGTAGCCTACAAAAACATTCAGTACTTC. Protein product: CASSPVAYKNIQYF.

The chain couples TRBV28 to TRBJ1-5; D is possibly TRBD1 (5 bases). CDR3 size: 11 residues. CDR1 is MDHEN and CDR2 is SYDVKM in the germline V gene. Trimming took off 7 bases at V and 5 bases at J, with 6 bases between the two ends. The CDR3 protein is CASKGYQPQHF. CDR3 sequence (DNA): TGTGCCAGCAAGGGGTATCAGCCCCAGCATTTT. Based on the CDR3 plus reference TRBV28 and TRBJ1-5, the full variable domain is DVKVTQSSRYLVKRTGEKVFLECVQDMDHENMFWYRQDPGLGLRLIYFSYDVKMKEKGDIPEGYSVSREKKERFSLILESASTNQTSMYLCASKGYQPQHFGDGTRLSIL.

This chain connects TRBV27 to TRBJ2-5; weak D call: TRBD1 (6 bases). The germline CDR1 and CDR2 sequences are MNHEY and SMNVEV (reference sequence). This CDR3 contains 16 residues. With 3 bases removed from V and 5 bases from J, the gap between germline ends came to 19 bases. Written as DNA, the CDR3 is TGTGCCAGCAGTTTCCAAGGGGTGGCAGGGGTGGAGACCCAGTACTTC. It is translated as CASSFQGVAGVETQYF.

The V call is TRBV6-5, the J call TRBJ2-4; D is perhaps TRBD1 (6 bases). Germline values: CDR1 MNHEY, CDR2 SVGAGI. With 6 bases removed from V and 9 bases from J, the gap between germline ends came to 15 bases. The CDR3 totals 13 residues. CDR3 bases: TGTGCCAGCAGAAGGACAGTTCCAGGCATTCAGTACTTC. Protein sequence: CASRRTVPGIQYF.

The genes are TRBV7-2 and TRBJ2-3; a weak D match, TRBD2 (6 bases). This CDR3 has 16 amino acids. CDR1 is SGHTA, CDR2 FQGNSA, per germline. V lost 5 bases to trimming and J lost 2 bases, with 17 bases between them. The CDR3: CASSPWGAGTTDTQYF. In DNA form, the CDR3 reads TGTGCCAGCAGCCCCTGGGGCGCGGGGACCACAGATACGCAGTATTTT. The full variable domain, in which reference TRBV7-2 and TRBJ2-3 provide the parts outside the CDR3, is GAGVSQSPSNKVTEKGKDVELRCDPISGHTALYWYRQSLGQGLEFLIYFQGNSAPDKSGLPSDRFSAERTGGSVSTLTIQRTQQEDSAVYLCASSPWGAGTTDTQYFGPGTRLTVL.

The J gene is TRBJ2-7, the V gene TRBV30; TRBD1 aligns across 7 bases. V gave up 0 bases and J gave up 5 bases; unmatched junction bases: 10. This CDR3 is 15 amino acids long. CDR1 is GTSNPN, CDR2 SVGIG, per germline (reference sequence). The CDR3 DNA sequence: TGTGCCTGGAGTGTACGTCAGGGGGTTAGGAACGAGCAGTACTTC. Residues: CAWSVRQGVRNEQYF. The entire variable domain, with the rest obtained from reference TRBV30 and TRBJ2-7, is as follows: SQTIHQWPATLVQPVGSPLSLECTVEGTSNPNLYWYRQAAGRGLQLLFYSVGIGQISSEVPQNLSASRPQDRQFILSSKKLLLSDSGFYLCAWSVRQGVRNEQYFGPGTRLTVT.

The chain links TRBV13 to TRBJ2-5; D perhaps matches TRBD1 (5 bases). V lost 2 bases and J 3 bases, leaving 16 bases between the germline ends. The CDR3 spans 16 residues. Germline loops: CDR1 PRHDT, CDR2 FYEKMQ (reference sequence). The CDR3 loop reads CASSLMTERKEETQYF. CDR3 DNA sequence: TGTGCCAGCAGCTTAATGACAGAGAGGAAAGAAGAGACCCAGTACTTC.

V is TRBV29-1 and J is TRBJ2-5; TRBD2 is a possible D gene (5 bases). Trimming pared 5 bases from V and 1 base from J, leaving 11 bases between. This CDR3 spans 13 amino acids. CDR1 is SQVTM and CDR2 is ANQGSEA in the germline V gene. CDR3 nucleotides: TGCAGCGTTCTCGGCCGGGGCCAAGAGACCCAGTACTTC. This sequence encodes CSVLGRGQETQYF.

This rearrangement joins TRBV4-3 to TRBJ2-7; TRBD2 matches at 10 bases. Germline trimming cut 4 bases from V and 5 bases from J; bases unmatched to any gene: 11. This CDR3 has 16 amino acids. Per germline, CDR1 LGHNA and CDR2 YSLEER. CDR3 bases: TGCGCCAGCAGCCCCCGTAGCGGGAGGCCCTTGAACGAGCAGTACTTC. It codes for CASSPRSGRPLNEQYF.

The DNA of the CDR3 is TGCGCCAGCAGCTCGGGACAGGGCGGGAGAGAGCAGTACTTC. It encodes CASSSGQGGREQYF. This rearrangement joins TRBV5-1 to TRBJ2-7; 9 bases match TRBD1. V shed 3 bases and J 7 bases; nucleotides not matched to a gene: 8. CDR1 and CDR2 from the germline V gene are SGHRS and YFSETQ. There are 14 residues in the CDR3.

V is TRBV2 and J is TRBJ1-1, with 7 bases aligning to TRBD1. There are 15 residues in the CDR3. Germline V lookup: CDR1 SNHLY, CDR2 FYNNEI. Trimming took 2 bases from V and 1 from J; bases not matched to a gene: 4. The CDR3 region is CASSESGGGNTEAFF. As DNA, the CDR3 is TGTGCCAGCAGTGAATCAGGGGGTGGGAACACTGAAGCTTTCTTT.

The chain recombines TRBV29-1 with TRBJ2-7, with a possible D match to TRBD1 (6 bases). The CDR3 length is 13 residues. V lost 4 bases and J lost 2, with 12 bases in between. Germline CDR1 and CDR2: SQVTM and ANQGSEA. CDR3 nucleotides: TGCAGCGTTGCTCAGGGGATAGCCTACGAGCAGTACTTC. This translates into CSVAQGIAYEQYF.

V is TRBV28 and J is TRBJ1-1; D is undetermined. Trimming stripped 8 bases from V and 4 bases from J, with 8 bases between. CDR3 length equals 11 residues. CDR1 is MDHEN and CDR2 is SYDVKM in the germline V gene. The CDR3 DNA reads as TGTGCCAGCGCCCCGGGCACTGAAGCTTTCTTT. Residues: CASAPGTEAFF. Looking up the rest from reference TRBV28 and TRBJ1-1 gives the full variable domain: DVKVTQSSRYLVKRTGEKVFLECVQDMDHENMFWYRQDPGLGLRLIYFSYDVKMKEKGDIPEGYSVSREKKERFSLILESASTNQTSMYLCASAPGTEAFFGQGTRLTVV.

The chain has TRBV27 and TRBJ1-1; tentatively, D is TRBD1 (6 bases). From germline, CDR1 is MNHEY and CDR2 SMNVEV (reference sequence). The CDR3 contains 15 residues. Trimming cost V 7 bases and J 1 base, with 16 bases left between them. CDR3 sequence: CASKGRGGTNTEAFF. The CDR3 region has the DNA TGTGCCAGCAAGGGGAGGGGGGGAACGAACACTGAAGCTTTCTTT.

The chain employs TRBV4-2 and TRBJ1-1; perhaps TRBD1 as D (6 bases). The CDR3 runs 15 residues. Looked up from germline, CDR1 is LGHNA and CDR2 is YNFKEQ. V gave up 0 bases and J gave up 1 base, with 9 bases separating them. CDR3: CASSQEGGGNTEAFF. The CDR3 region has the DNA TGTGCCAGCAGCCAAGAAGGGGGGGGGAACACTGAAGCTTTCTTT.

This chain links TRBV7-2 with TRBJ2-1; tentatively, D is TRBD2 (6 bases). Germline-derived CDR1 and CDR2 are SGHTA and FQGNSA. The CDR3 contains 14 residues. V lost 5 bases and J lost 8, with 16 bases in between. CDR3: CASSNHGSFYEQFF. CDR3 DNA: TGTGCCAGCAGCAATCACGGGAGTTTCTATGAGCAGTTCTTC. Full variable domain (rest looked up from reference TRBV7-2 and TRBJ2-1): GAGVSQSPSNKVTEKGKDVELRCDPISGHTALYWYRQSLGQGLEFLIYFQGNSAPDKSGLPSDRFSAERTGGSVSTLTIQRTQQEDSAVYLCASSNHGSFYEQFFGPGTRLTVL.

The chain recombines TRBV6-5 with TRBJ1-4; a possible D gene is TRBD1 (6 bases). This CDR3 contains 14 residues. Germline loops: CDR1 MNHEY, CDR2 SVGAGI. Trimming removed 6 bases at V and 7 bases at J, with 15 bases between. CDR3 bases: TGTGCCAGCAGCTACGGGACACCCCGTGAAAAACTGTTTTTT. Its protein product is CASSYGTPREKLFF.

V usage is TRBV6-1 and J usage is TRBJ1-1, with a tentative D call TRBD1 (6 bases). V lost 6 bases, J lost 10 bases, and 21 bases lay in between. The germline V gene encodes CDR1 MNHNS and CDR2 SASEGT. This CDR3 is 14 amino acids long. The CDR3 spells CASSVEITGKLAFF. In DNA form, the CDR3 reads TGTGCCAGCAGCGTCGAAATTACAGGGAAACTAGCTTTCTTT.

This chain uses TRBV7-9 with TRBJ2-1, with TRBD2 matching 7 bases. V lost 1 base and J lost 8; bases outside the gene matches: 11. The CDR3 has 16 amino acids. Germline CDR1 and CDR2: SEHNR and FQNEAQ (reference sequence). The CDR3 bases are TGTGCCAGCAGCTTAGAGATAGCGGGCCCTTGGGATGAGCAGTTCTTC. This translates into CASSLEIAGPWDEQFF.

The rearrangement joins TRBV10-3 to TRBJ2-2; 9 bases are a match to TRBD1. V shed 9 bases, J shed 6 bases, and the junction held 2 bases outside the gene matches. Germline CDR1 and CDR2: ENHRY and SYGVKD. This CDR3 spans 12 amino acids. The CDR3 here is CAIRQGAGELFF. The CDR3 DNA follows: TGTGCCATTCGACAGGGGGCCGGGGAGCTGTTTTTT.

The chain recombines TRBV29-1 with TRBJ1-2; 8 positions match TRBD1. The CDR3 extends over 13 amino acids. CDR1 SQVTM and CDR2 ANQGSEA come from the germline V gene. J gave up 8 bases and V 6 bases, and 11 bases lay outside the gene matches. Written as DNA, the CDR3 is TGCAGCGTACCCGGACAGGGCTTGGAGGGCTACACCTTC. Its protein product is CSVPGQGLEGYTF.

The chain has TRBV28 and TRBJ1-2; 9 bases align to TRBD1. The CDR3 sequence is 16 residues long. The junction had 14 bases not matched to a gene; V was cut back by 6 bases and J by 6 bases. Per germline, CDR1 MDHEN and CDR2 SYDVKM. The CDR3 protein is CASSLVPSGTGHGYTF. The CDR3 DNA reads TGTGCCAGCAGCTTAGTGCCTTCCGGGACAGGGCATGGCTACACCTTC.

CDR3 in amino acids: CASRGTGGEEQYF. The CDR3 region has the DNA TGTGCCAGCAGGGGGACAGGGGGCGAGGAGCAGTACTTC. The chain is built from TRBV6-5 and TRBJ2-7; 12 bases are a match to TRBD1. There are 13 residues in the CDR3. After removal of 6 bases from V and 7 bases from J, the junction contained 4 bases not matched to a gene. Per germline, CDR1 MNHEY and CDR2 SVGAGI.